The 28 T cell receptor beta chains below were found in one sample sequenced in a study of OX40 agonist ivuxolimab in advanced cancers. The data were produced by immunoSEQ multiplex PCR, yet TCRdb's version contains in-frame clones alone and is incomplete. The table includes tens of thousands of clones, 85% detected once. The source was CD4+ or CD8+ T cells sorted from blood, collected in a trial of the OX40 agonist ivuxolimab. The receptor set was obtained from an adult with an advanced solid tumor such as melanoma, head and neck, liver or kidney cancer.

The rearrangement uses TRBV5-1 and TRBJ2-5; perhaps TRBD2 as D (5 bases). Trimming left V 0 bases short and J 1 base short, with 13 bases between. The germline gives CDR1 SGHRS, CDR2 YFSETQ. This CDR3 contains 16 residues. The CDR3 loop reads CASSLGSAGPQETQYF. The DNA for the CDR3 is TGCGCCAGCAGCTTGGGCTCGGCGGGCCCCCAAGAGACCCAGTACTTC.

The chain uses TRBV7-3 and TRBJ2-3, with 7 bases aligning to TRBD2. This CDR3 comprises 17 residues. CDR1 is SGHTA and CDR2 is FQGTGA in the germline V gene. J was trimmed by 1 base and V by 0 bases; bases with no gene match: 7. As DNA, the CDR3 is TGTGCCAGCAGCTTAACGGGGAGCGGGGCGGGCACAGATACGCAGTATTTT. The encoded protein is CASSLTGSGAGTDTQYF.

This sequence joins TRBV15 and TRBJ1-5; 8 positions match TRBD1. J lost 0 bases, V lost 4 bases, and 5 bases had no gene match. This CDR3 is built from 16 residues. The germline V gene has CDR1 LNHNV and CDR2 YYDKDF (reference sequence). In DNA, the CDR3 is TGTGCCACCAGCAAGCGACAGGGGTCTAGCAATCAGCCCCAGCATTTT. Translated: CATSKRQGSSNQPQHF.

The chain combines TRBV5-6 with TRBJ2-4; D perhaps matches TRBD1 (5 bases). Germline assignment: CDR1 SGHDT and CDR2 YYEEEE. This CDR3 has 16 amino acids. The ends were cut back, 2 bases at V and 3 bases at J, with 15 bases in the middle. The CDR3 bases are TGTGCCAGCAGCTTACCATGGCAGGGCTTCAAAAACATTCAGTACTTC. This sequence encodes CASSLPWQGFKNIQYF.

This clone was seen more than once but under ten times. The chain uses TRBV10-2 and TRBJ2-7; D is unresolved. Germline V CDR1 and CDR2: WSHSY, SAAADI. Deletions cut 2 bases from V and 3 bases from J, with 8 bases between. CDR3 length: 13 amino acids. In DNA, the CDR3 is TGCGCCAGCAGTGAGGGGTCCCTCTACGAGCAGTACTTC. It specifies CASSEGSLYEQYF.

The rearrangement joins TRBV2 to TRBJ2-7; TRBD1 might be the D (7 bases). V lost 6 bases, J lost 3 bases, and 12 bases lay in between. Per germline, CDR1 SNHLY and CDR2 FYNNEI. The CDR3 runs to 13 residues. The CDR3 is CASSRQGGYEQYF. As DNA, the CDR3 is TGTGCCAGCAGCCGACAGGGAGGCTACGAGCAGTACTTC. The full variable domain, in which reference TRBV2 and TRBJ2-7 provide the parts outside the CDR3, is EPEVTQTPSHQVTQMGQEVILRCVPISNHLYFYWYRQILGQKVEFLVSFYNNEISEKSEIFDDQFSVERPDGSNFTLKIRSTKLEDSAMYFCASSRQGGYEQYFGPGTRLTVT.

In DNA form, the CDR3 reads TGTGCCAGCAGTGAATCCCTGGGGCATTCCTACGAGCAGTACTTC. This codes for CASSESLGHSYEQYF. The chain is built from TRBV25-1 and TRBJ2-5; tentatively, D is TRBD1 (5 bases). The DNA end is a closer match to TRBJ2-7, so the J assignment may be wrong. The CDR3 spans 15 residues. Germline V gives CDR1 MGHDK, CDR2 SYGVNS.

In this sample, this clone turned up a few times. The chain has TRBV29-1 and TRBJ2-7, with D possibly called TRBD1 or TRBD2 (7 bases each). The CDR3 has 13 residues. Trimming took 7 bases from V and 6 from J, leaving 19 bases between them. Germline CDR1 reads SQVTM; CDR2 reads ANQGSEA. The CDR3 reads CSANRGGAGEQYF. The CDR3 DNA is TGCAGCGCTAACAGGGGAGGGGCGGGCGAGCAGTACTTC.

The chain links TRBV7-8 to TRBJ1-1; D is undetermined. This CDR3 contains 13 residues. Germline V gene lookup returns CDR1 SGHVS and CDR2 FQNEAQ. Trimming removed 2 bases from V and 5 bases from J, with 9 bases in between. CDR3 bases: TGTGCCAGCAGCTTAACCGACGGGACTGAAGCTTTCTTT. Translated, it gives CASSLTDGTEAFF.

The CDR3 region is CASRPDQGGDEKLFF. The CDR3 region has the DNA TGTGCCAGCAGGCCGGATCAGGGTGGAGACGAAAAACTGTTTTTT. The chain has TRBV6-1 and TRBJ1-4; TRBD1 might be the D (5 bases). The CDR3 contains 15 residues. V lost 6 bases, J lost 8 bases, and 19 bases lay in between. Germline values: CDR1 MNHNS, CDR2 SASEGT.

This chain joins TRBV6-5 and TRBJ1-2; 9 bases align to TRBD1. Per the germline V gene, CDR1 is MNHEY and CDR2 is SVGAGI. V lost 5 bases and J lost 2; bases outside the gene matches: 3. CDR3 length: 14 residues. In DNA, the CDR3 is TGTGCCAGCAGTACAGGGGGCGAAAACTATGGCTACACCTTC. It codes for CASSTGGENYGYTF.

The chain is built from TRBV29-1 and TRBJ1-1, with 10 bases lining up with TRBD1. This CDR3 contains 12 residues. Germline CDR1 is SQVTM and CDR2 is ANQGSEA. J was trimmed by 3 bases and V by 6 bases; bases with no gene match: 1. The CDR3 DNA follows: TGCAGCGTGGGGACAGGGGACACTGAAGCTTTCTTT. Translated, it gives CSVGTGDTEAFF.

The CDR3 is CASSFDGEQQYF. As DNA, the CDR3 is TGTGCCAGCAGCTTCGACGGCGAGCAGCAGTACTTC. The chain recombines TRBV5-4 with TRBJ2-7; no firm D call. Looked up from germline, CDR1 is SGHNT and CDR2 is YYREEE (reference sequence). V lost 2 bases to trimming and J lost 8 bases, with 11 bases between them. CDR3 length: 12 residues.

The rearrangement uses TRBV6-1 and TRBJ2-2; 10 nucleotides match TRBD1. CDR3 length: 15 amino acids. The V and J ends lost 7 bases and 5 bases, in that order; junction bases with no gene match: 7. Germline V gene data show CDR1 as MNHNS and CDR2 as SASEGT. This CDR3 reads CASTRDRGRTGELFF. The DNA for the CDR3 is TGTGCCAGCACACGAGACAGGGGGCGGACCGGGGAGCTGTTTTTT.

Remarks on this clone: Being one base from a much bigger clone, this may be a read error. The CDR3 nucleotides are TGTGCCAGCAGCCCGGGGAACACCGGGGAGCTGTTTTTT. Encoded protein: CASSPGNTGELFF. The chain uses TRBV2 and TRBJ2-2; D remains ambiguous. The V gene's germline CDR1 is SNHLY and CDR2 FYNNEI. Trimming cost V 6 bases and J 1 base, with 6 bases left between them. The CDR3 covers 13 residues.

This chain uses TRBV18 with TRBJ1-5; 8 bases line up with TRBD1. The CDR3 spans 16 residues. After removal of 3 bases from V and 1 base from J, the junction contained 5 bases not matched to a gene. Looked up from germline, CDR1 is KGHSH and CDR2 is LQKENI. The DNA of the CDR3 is TGTGCCAGCTCACCCGGACAGGGAAACAGCAATCAGCCCCAGCATTTT. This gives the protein CASSPGQGNSNQPQHF.

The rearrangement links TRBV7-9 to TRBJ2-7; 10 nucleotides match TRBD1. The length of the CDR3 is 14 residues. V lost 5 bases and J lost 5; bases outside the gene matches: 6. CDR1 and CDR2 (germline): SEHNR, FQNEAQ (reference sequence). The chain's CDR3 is CASSTRQGANEQYF. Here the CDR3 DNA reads TGTGCCAGCAGCACTAGACAGGGGGCGAACGAGCAGTACTTC.

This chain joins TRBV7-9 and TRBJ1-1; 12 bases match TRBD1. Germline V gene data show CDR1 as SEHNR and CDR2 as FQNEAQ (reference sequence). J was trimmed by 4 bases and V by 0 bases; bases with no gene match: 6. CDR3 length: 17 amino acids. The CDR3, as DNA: TGTGCCAGCAGCTTAGCGTTGGGACAGGGGGCTTCCACTGAAGCTTTCTTT. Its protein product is CASSLALGQGASTEAFF.

CDR3 sequence: CASSLGTGITGELFF. For the CDR3, the DNA is TGTGCCAGCAGCCTCGGGACAGGGATCACCGGGGAGCTGTTTTTT. The chain joins TRBV7-2 to TRBJ2-2; 9 bases line up with TRBD1. This CDR3 has 15 amino acids. With 5 bases clipped from V and 4 bases from J, the junction kept 5 bases outside the gene matches. Germline V gene data show CDR1 as SGHTA and CDR2 as FQGNSA.

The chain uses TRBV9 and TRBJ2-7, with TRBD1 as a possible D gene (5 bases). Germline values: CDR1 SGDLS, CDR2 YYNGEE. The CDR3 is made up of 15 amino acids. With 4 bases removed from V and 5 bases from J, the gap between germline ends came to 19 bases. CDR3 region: CASSPEMWTTDEQYF. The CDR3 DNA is TGTGCCAGCAGCCCAGAGATGTGGACAACGGACGAGCAGTACTTC.

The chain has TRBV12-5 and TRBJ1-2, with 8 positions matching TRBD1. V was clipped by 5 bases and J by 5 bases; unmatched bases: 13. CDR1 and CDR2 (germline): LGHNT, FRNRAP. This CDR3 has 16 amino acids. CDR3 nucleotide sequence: TGTGCTAGTGGTCCTCAGACCGGACAGGGCCCATATGGCTACACCTTC. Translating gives CASGPQTGQGPYGYTF.

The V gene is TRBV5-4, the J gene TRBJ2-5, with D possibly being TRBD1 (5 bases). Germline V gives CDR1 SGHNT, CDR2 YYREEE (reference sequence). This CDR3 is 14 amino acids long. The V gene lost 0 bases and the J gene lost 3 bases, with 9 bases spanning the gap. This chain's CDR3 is CASSLDGREETQYF. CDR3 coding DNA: TGTGCCAGCAGCTTGGATGGCAGGGAAGAGACCCAGTACTTC.

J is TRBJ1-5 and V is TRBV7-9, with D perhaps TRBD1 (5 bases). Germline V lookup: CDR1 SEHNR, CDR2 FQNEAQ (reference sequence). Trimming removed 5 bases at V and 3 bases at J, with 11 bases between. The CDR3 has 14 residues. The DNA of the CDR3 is TGTGCCAGCAGCCCGACACAGGACAATCAGCCCCAGCATTTT. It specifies CASSPTQDNQPQHF.

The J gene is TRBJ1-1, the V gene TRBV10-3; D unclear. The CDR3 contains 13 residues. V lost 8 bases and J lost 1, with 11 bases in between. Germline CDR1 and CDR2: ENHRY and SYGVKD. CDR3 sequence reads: CAIEAEPNTEAFF. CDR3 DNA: TGTGCCATCGAAGCAGAACCGAACACTGAAGCTTTCTTT.

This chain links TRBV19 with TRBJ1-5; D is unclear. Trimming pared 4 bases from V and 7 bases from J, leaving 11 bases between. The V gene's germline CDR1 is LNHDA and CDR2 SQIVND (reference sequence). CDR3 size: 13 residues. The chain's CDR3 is CASSTRYNQPQHF. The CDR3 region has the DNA TGTGCCAGTAGTACCCGATACAACCAGCCCCAGCATTTT.

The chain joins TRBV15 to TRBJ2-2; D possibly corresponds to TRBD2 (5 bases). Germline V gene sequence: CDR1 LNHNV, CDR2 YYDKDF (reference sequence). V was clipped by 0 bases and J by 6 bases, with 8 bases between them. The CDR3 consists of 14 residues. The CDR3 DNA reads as TGTGCCACCAGCAGAGAACGAGGGTCCGGGGAGCTGTTTTTT. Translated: CATSRERGSGELFF. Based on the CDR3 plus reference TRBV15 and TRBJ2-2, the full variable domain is DAMVIQNPRYQVTQFGKPVTLSCSQTLNHNVMYWYQQKSSQAPKLLFHYYDKDFNNEADTPDNFQSRRPNTSFCFLDIRSPGLGDTAMYLCATSRERGSGELFFGEGSRLTVL.

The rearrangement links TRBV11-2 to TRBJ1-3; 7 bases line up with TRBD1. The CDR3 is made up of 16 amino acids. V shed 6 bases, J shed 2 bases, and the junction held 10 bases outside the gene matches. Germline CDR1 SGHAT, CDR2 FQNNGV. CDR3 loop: CASSSTGTDTGNTIYF. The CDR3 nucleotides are TGTGCCAGCAGTTCCACCGGGACAGATACTGGAAACACCATATATTTT.

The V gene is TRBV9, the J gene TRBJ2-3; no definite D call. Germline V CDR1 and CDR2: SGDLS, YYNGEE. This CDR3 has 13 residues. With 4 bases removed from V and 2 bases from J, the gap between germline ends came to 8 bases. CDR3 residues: CASSPTPTDTQYF. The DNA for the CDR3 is TGTGCCAGCAGCCCCACTCCCACAGATACGCAGTATTTT.